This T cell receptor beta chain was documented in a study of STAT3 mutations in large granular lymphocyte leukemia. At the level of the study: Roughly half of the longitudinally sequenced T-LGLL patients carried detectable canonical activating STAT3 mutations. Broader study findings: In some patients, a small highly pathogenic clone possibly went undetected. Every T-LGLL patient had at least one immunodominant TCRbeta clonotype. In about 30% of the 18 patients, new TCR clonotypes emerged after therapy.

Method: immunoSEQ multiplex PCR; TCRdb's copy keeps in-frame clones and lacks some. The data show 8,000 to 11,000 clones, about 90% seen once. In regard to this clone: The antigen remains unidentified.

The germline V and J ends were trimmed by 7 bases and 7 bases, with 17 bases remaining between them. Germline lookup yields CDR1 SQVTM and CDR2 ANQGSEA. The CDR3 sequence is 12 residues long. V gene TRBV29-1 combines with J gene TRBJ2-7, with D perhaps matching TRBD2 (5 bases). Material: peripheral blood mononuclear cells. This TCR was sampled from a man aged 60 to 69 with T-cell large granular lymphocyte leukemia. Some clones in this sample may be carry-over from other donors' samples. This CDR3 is CSAREGVLEQYF. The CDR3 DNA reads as TGCAGCGCCCGAGAGGGCGTCTTAGAGCAGTACTTC.